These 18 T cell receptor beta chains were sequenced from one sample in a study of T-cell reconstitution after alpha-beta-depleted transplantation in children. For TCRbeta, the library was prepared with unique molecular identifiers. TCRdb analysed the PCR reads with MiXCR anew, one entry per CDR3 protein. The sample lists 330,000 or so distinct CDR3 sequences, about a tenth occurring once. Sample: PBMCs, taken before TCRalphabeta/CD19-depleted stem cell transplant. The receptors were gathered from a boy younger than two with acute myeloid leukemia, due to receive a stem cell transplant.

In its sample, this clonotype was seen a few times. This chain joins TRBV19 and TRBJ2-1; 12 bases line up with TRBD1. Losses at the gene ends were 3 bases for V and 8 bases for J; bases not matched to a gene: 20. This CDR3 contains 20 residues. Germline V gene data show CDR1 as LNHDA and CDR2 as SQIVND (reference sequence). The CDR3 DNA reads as TGTGCCAGTAGTATTGGGACAGGGGGCGCTTGGCTAGCGGGAGCCCATGAGCAGTTCTTC. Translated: CASSIGTGGAWLAGAHEQFF.

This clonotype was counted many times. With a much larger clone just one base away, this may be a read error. The CDR3 is CATSDFARGCTDTQYF. In nucleotides, the CDR3 is TGTGCCACCAGTGATTTTGCCAGGGGATGCACAGATACGCAGTATTTT. The rearrangement links TRBV24-1 to TRBJ2-3; D perhaps matches TRBD1 (6 bases). V was clipped by 1 base and J by 1 base, with 11 bases between them. This CDR3 spans 16 amino acids. From germline, CDR1 is KGHDR and CDR2 SFDVKD.

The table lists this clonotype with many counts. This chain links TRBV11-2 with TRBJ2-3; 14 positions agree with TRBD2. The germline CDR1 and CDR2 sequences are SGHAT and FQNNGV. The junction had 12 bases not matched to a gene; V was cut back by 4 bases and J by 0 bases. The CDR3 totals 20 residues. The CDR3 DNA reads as TGTGCCAGCAGCTCCAGACTAGCGGGGGGGACTGTTGGAAGCACAGATACGCAGTATTTT. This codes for CASSSRLAGGTVGSTDTQYF. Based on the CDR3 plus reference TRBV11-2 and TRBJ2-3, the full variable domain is EAGVAQSPRYKIIEKRQSVAFWCNPISGHATLYWYQQILGQGPKLLIQFQNNGVVDDSQLPKDRFSAERLKGVDSTLKIQPAKLEDSAVYLCASSSRLAGGTVGSTDTQYFGPGTRLTVL.

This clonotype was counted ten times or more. The CDR3 DNA sequence: TGTGCCAGCAGACAGGGGGCCCGTAGCAATCAGCCCCAGCATTTT. Its protein product is CASRQGARSNQPQHF. The V gene is TRBV5-5, the J gene TRBJ1-5; 9 nucleotides align to TRBD1. The CDR3 is made up of 15 amino acids. CDR1 and CDR2 (germline): SGHKS, YYEKEE (reference sequence). With V trimmed by 5 bases and J by 0 bases, 3 bases remained unmatched. The complete variable domain, with remaining parts taken from reference TRBV5-5 and TRBJ1-5, reads DAGVTQSPTHLIKTRGQQVTLRCSPISGHKSVSWYQQVLGQGPQFIFQYYEKEERGRGNFPDRFSARQFPNYSSELNVNALLLGDSALYLCASRQGARSNQPQHFGDGTRLSIL.

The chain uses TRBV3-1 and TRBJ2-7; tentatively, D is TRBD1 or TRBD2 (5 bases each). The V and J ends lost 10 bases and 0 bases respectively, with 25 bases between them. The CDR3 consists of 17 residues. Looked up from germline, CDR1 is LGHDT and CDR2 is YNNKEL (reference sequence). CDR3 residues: CATCQDRGLLVSYEQYF. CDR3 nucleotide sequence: TGTGCCACCTGCCAAGATCGGGGCCTACTCGTCTCCTACGAGCAGTACTTC.

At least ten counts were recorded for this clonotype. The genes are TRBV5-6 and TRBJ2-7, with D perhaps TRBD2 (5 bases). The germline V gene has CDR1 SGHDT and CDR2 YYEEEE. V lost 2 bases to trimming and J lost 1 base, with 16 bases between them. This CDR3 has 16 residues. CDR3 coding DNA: TGTGCCAGCAGCTTCAACCCGAGAGGAGGATCCTACGAGCAGTACTTC. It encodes CASSFNPRGGSYEQYF.

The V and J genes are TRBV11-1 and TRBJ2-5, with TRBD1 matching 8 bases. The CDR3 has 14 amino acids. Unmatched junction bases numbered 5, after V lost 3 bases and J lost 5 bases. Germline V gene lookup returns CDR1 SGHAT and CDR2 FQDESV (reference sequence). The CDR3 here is CASSFVPGGETQYF. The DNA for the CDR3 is TGTGCCAGCAGCTTCGTTCCAGGGGGCGAGACCCAGTACTTC.

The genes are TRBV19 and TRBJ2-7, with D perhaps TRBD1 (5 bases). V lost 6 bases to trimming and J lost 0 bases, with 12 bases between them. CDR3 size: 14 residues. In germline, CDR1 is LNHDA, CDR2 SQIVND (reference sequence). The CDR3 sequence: CASSRTQFSYEQYF. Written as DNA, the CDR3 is TGTGCCAGTAGCCGGACACAATTCTCCTACGAGCAGTACTTC.

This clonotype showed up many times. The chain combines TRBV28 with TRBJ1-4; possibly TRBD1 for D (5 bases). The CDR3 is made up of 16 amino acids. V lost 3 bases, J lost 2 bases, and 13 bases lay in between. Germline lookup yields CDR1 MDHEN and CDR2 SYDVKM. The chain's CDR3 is CASSLRGAGTNEKLFF. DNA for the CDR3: TGTGCCAGCAGTTTGAGAGGGGCGGGCACTAATGAAAAACTGTTTTTT.

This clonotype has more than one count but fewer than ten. The CDR3 DNA reads TGTGCCAGCACCTTTGGAAGGACGGAAGATTCACCCCTCCACTTT. This codes for CASTFGRTEDSPLHF. This chain connects TRBV3-1 to TRBJ1-6; D is unresolved. The CDR3 is made up of 15 amino acids. Between the trimmed V and J ends, which lost 7 bases and 8 bases, there was a span of 18 bases. Germline CDR1 reads LGHDT; CDR2 reads YNNKEL (reference sequence). Complete variable domain (other parts from reference TRBV3-1 and TRBJ1-6): DTAVSQTPKYLVTQMGNDKSIKCEQNLGHDTMYWYKQDSKKFLKIMFSYNNKELIINETVPNRFSPKSPDKAHLNLHINSLELGDSAVYFCASTFGRTEDSPLHFGNGTRLTVT.

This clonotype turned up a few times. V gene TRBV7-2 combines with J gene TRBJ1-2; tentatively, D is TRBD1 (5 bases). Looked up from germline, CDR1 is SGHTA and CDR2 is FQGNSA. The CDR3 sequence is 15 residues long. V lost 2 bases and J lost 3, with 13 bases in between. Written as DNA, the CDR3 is TGTGCCAGCAGCTTAACGGGGGGGATGGACTATGGCTACACCTTC. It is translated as CASSLTGGMDYGYTF.

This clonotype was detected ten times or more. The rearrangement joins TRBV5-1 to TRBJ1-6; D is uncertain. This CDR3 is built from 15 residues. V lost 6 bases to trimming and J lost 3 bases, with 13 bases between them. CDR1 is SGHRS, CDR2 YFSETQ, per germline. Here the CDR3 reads CASTWAADYNSPLHF. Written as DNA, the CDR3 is TGCGCCAGCACGTGGGCAGCGGACTATAATTCACCCCTCCACTTT.

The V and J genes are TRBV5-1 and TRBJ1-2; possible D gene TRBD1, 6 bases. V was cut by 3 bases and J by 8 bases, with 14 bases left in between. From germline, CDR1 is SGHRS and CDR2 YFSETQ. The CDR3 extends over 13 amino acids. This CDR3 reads CASSWGPAGGYTF. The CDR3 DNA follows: TGCGCCAGCAGCTGGGGGCCAGCGGGCGGCTACACCTTC.

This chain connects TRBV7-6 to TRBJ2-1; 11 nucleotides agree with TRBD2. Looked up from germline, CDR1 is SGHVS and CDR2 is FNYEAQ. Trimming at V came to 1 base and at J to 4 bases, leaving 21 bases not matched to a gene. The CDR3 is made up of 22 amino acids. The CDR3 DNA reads TGTGCCAGCAGCTTAGGAGCCCCACAGGGGTGGGGGTTAGCGGGGGGGTACAATGAGCAGTTCTTC. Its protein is CASSLGAPQGWGLAGGYNEQFF.

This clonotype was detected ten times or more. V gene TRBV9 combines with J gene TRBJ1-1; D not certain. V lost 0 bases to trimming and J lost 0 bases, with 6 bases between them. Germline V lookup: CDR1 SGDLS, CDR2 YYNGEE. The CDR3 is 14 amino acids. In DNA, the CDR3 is TGTGCCAGCAGCGTAGCCCCAGTGAACACTGAAGCTTTCTTT. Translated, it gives CASSVAPVNTEAFF.

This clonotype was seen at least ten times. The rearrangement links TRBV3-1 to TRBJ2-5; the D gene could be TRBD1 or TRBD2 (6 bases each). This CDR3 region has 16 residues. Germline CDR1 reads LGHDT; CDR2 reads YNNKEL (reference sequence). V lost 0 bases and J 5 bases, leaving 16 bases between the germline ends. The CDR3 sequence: CASSQEITGAEETQYF. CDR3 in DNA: TGTGCCAGCAGCCAAGAGATCACGGGGGCCGAGGAGACCCAGTACTTC.

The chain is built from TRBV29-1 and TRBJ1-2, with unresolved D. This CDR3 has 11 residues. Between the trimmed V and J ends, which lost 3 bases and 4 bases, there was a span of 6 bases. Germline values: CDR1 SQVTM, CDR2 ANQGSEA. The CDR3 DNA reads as TGCAGCGTTGATGAGGGCTATGGCTACACCTTC. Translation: CSVDEGYGYTF.

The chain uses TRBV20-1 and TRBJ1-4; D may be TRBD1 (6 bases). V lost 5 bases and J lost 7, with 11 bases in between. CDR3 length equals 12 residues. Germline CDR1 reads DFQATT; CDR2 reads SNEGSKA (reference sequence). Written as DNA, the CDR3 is TGCAGTGCTGGGAAACAGGGTGAAAAACTGTTTTTT. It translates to CSAGKQGEKLFF.